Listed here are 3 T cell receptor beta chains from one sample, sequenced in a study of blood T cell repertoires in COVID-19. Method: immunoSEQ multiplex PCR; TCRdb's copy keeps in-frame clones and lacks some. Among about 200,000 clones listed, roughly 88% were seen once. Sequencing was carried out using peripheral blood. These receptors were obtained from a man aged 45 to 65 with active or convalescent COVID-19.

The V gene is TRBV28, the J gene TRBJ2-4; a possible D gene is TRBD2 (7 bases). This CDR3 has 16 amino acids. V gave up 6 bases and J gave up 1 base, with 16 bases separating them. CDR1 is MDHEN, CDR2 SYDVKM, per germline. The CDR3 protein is CASSQGGGVAKNIQYF. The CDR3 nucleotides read TGTGCCAGCAGCCAGGGAGGGGGGGTCGCCAAAAACATTCAGTACTTC.

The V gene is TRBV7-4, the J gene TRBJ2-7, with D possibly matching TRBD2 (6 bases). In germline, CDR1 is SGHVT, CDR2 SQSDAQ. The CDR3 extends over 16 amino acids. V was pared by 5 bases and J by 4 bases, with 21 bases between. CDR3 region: CASSPGRARTKYEQYF. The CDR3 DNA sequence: TGTGCCAGCAGCCCGGGAAGGGCCCGGACTAAATACGAGCAGTACTTC.

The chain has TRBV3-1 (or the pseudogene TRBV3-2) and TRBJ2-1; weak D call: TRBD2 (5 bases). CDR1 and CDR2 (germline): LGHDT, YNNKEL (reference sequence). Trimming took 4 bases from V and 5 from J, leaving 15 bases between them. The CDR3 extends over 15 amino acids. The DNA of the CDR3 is TGTGCCAGCAGCCGAAGCGGAACCAGAAACAATGAGCAGTTCTTC. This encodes CASSRSGTRNNEQFF.